Listed below are T cell receptor beta chains from one sample, sequenced in a study of blood T cell repertoires in COVID-19. Produced via immunoSEQ multiplex PCR; TCRdb's table is partial and in-frame only. This table has under 200,000 clones, approximately 79% appearing once. Specimen: PBMCs or T cells enriched from blood (not recorded which). Source of these receptors: a woman between 55 and 75 years old with acute COVID-19. Each CDR3 is given with its conserved first and last residue. D genes are given only for firm matches. Size is omitted from some rows. Given values are once, few, many or a class for expanded clones.

abundance: .
d_gene: TRBD2
v_gene: TRBV7-2
j_gene: TRBJ2-1
CDR3nt: TGTGCCAGCAGCTTACCGTCGACTAGCCTAGACAATGAGCAGTTCTTC
CDR3aa: CASSLPSTSLDNEQFF

abundance: few
d_gene: .
v_gene: TRBV7-2
j_gene: TRBJ1-4
CDR3nt: TGTGCCAGCAGCTTTCAAAGAGGGCCTGAAAAACTGTTTTTT
CDR3aa: CASSFQRGPEKLFF

abundance: .
d_gene: TRBD2
v_gene: TRBV5-6
j_gene: TRBJ2-3
CDR3nt: TGTGCCAGCAGCTTACCTAGCGGGGGGGTGACAGATACGCAGTATTTT
CDR3aa: CASSLPSGGVTDTQYF

abundance: .
d_gene: .
v_gene: TRBV28
j_gene: TRBJ1-5
CDR3nt: TGTGCCAGCAGTCCCCGGGGGGGTGGACAGCCCCAGCATTTT
CDR3aa: CASSPRGGGQPQHF

abundance: .
d_gene: TRBD1
v_gene: TRBV30
j_gene: TRBJ2-3
CDR3nt: TGTGCCTGGAGTAATAGACAGGGGGCTCCTGATACGCAGTATTTT
CDR3aa: CAWSNRQGAPDTQYF

abundance: .
d_gene: TRBD2
v_gene: TRBV4-3
j_gene: TRBJ2-3
CDR3nt: TGCGCCAGCAGCCTTGGGACTAGCAGTCGCACAGATACGCAGTATTTT
CDR3aa: CASSLGTSSRTDTQYF

abundance: .
d_gene: TRBD2
v_gene: TRBV30
j_gene: TRBJ2-1
CDR3nt: TGTGCCTGGAGTTTCCCTAGCGGGGGGGCTGACGAGCAGTTCTTC
CDR3aa: CAWSFPSGGADEQFF

abundance: .
d_gene: .
v_gene: TRBV4-3
j_gene: TRBJ1-4
CDR3nt: TGCGCCAGCAGCCAGAACAGGAATGAAAAACTGTTTTTT
CDR3aa: CASSQNRNEKLFF

abundance: .
d_gene: .
v_gene: TRBV6-5
j_gene: TRBJ1-3
CDR3nt: TGTGCCAGCAGCCTGACAGGCTCTGGAAACACCATATATTTT
CDR3aa: CASSLTGSGNTIYF

abundance: .
d_gene: .
v_gene: TRBV4-3
j_gene: TRBJ1-3
CDR3nt: TGCGCCAGCAGCCAAGAACACCCCAACACCATATATTTT
CDR3aa: CASSQEHPNTIYF

abundance: .
d_gene: TRBD1
v_gene: TRBV6-5
j_gene: TRBJ2-2
CDR3nt: TGTGCCAACAGACAGGGGCCGAACACCGGGGAGCTGTTTTTT
CDR3aa: CANRQGPNTGELFF

abundance: few
d_gene: TRBD1
v_gene: TRBV4-1
j_gene: TRBJ2-7
CDR3nt: TGCGCCAGCAGCCAACGGCCCGGGACAGGGGGCGACGAGCAGTACTTC
CDR3aa: CASSQRPGTGGDEQYF

abundance: .
d_gene: TRBD2
v_gene: TRBV27
j_gene: TRBJ2-1
CDR3nt: TGTGCCAGCAGTTTGCTGGGACTAGCGGGAGGCTATGAGCAGTTCTTC
CDR3aa: CASSLLGLAGGYEQFF

abundance: .
d_gene: .
v_gene: TRBV5-5
j_gene: TRBJ2-2
CDR3nt: TGTGCCAGCAGCTTGATATGGGGGGTCCGAAACCCCGGGGAGCTGTTTTTT
CDR3aa: CASSLIWGVRNPGELFF

abundance: .
d_gene: TRBD2
v_gene: TRBV7-2
j_gene: TRBJ2-1
CDR3nt: TGTGCCAGCAGCCTATACCCACCCAGCGGGGGGGTCGATGAGCAGTTCTTC
CDR3aa: CASSLYPPSGGVDEQFF

abundance: .
d_gene: .
v_gene: TRBV3-1/TRBV3-2
j_gene: TRBJ2-5
CDR3nt: TGTGCCAGCAGCCAAGACCTCAGGGGGGCGGAGACCCAGTACTTC
CDR3aa: CASSQDLRGAETQYF

abundance: .
d_gene: TRBD2
v_gene: TRBV7-9
j_gene: TRBJ2-3
CDR3nt: TGTGCCAGCAGCCTTGGACTAGCTGGCACAGATACGCAGTATTTT
CDR3aa: CASSLGLAGTDTQYF

abundance: .
d_gene: .
v_gene: TRBV6-2/TRBV6-3
j_gene: TRBJ1-5
CDR3nt: TGTGCCAGCAGTTACGATGAGGGTTTTCAGCCCCAGCATTTT
CDR3aa: CASSYDEGFQPQHF

abundance: once
d_gene: TRBD2
v_gene: TRBV6-5
j_gene: TRBJ2-1
CDR3nt: TGTGCCAGCGGCCGGACCGGGACTAGCGGGAATGAGCAGTTCTTC
CDR3aa: CASGRTGTSGNEQFF

abundance: few
d_gene: .
v_gene: TRBV15
j_gene: TRBJ1-5
CDR3nt: TGTGCCACCAGCAGATCGACAGATAGCAATCAGCCCCAGCATTTT
CDR3aa: CATSRSTDSNQPQHF

abundance: few
d_gene: .
v_gene: TRBV7-2
j_gene: TRBJ2-7
CDR3nt: TGTGCCAGCAGCTTAGCCTTGTCCGCGAGCTCCTACGAGCAGTACTTC
CDR3aa: CASSLALSASSYEQYF

abundance: .
d_gene: .
v_gene: TRBV7-2
j_gene: TRBJ2-3
CDR3nt: TGTGCCAGCAGCTTAGCGGCGGGTCGAGGAAGCACAGATACGCAGTATTTT
CDR3aa: CASSLAAGRGSTDTQYF

abundance: once
d_gene: .
v_gene: TRBV6-2/TRBV6-3
j_gene: TRBJ1-1
CDR3nt: TGTGCCAGCAGTTACCCTACCATAGGTGGAGGGCATTCCACTGAAGCTTTCTTT
CDR3aa: CASSYPTIGGGHSTEAFF

abundance: .
d_gene: TRBD2
v_gene: TRBV7-9
j_gene: TRBJ2-1
CDR3nt: TGTGCCAGCAGCCCGCGGCTCAGAGGGACTAGCGGGTTTACTGAGCAGTTCTTC
CDR3aa: CASSPRLRGTSGFTEQFF

abundance: .
d_gene: .
v_gene: TRBV21-1
j_gene: TRBJ2-5
CDR3nt: TGTGCCAGCAGCAACAGGGGGCGCGGGCAAGAGACCCAGTACTTC
CDR3aa: CASSNRGRGQETQYF

abundance: few
d_gene: .
v_gene: TRBV2
j_gene: TRBJ1-1
CDR3nt: TGTGCCACCATGGAGGCGTACACATCCACTGAAGCTTTCTTT
CDR3aa: CATMEAYTSTEAFF

abundance: medium-sized
d_gene: .
v_gene: TRBV3-1/TRBV3-2
j_gene: TRBJ1-5
CDR3nt: TGTGCCAGCAGCCAAGAAGGGGGAAGGCAGCCCCAGCATTTT
CDR3aa: CASSQEGGRQPQHF

abundance: .
d_gene: .
v_gene: TRBV7-9
j_gene: TRBJ1-5
CDR3nt: TGTGCCAGCAAGGGGTACAATCAGCCCCAGCATTTT
CDR3aa: CASKGYNQPQHF

abundance: .
d_gene: TRBD2
v_gene: TRBV4-3
j_gene: TRBJ2-1
CDR3nt: TGCGCCAGCAGCCAAGGCAACACCGGACTAGCGGGGGGCTGGCAGTTCTTC
CDR3aa: CASSQGNTGLAGGWQFF

abundance: few
d_gene: .
v_gene: TRBV9
j_gene: TRBJ1-1
CDR3nt: TGTGCCAGCAGCCCCCAACGCGCTGAAGCTTTCTTT
CDR3aa: CASSPQRAEAFF

abundance: .
d_gene: .
v_gene: TRBV27
j_gene: TRBJ2-7
CDR3nt: TGTGCCACAGGGATCTTAGGCGCCTACGAGCAGTACTTC
CDR3aa: CATGILGAYEQYF

abundance: .
d_gene: TRBD2
v_gene: TRBV9
j_gene: TRBJ2-1
CDR3nt: TGTGCCAGCAGCGTAGGGGTTAGCGGGGGCCATGAGCAGTTCTTC
CDR3aa: CASSVGVSGGHEQFF

abundance: .
d_gene: TRBD1
v_gene: TRBV18
j_gene: TRBJ1-3
CDR3nt: TGTGCCAGCTCACCACCCGGGACAGGTCTAGACACCATATATTTT
CDR3aa: CASSPPGTGLDTIYF

abundance: .
d_gene: .
v_gene: TRBV15
j_gene: TRBJ2-1
CDR3nt: TGTGCCACCAGCAGGGGAAAGGGGGGGGACAAGAAGCAGTTCTTC
CDR3aa: CATSRGKGGDKKQFF

abundance: .
d_gene: .
v_gene: TRBV18
j_gene: TRBJ1-1
CDR3nt: TGTGCCAGCTCACCCAATGAGGTACGGTTGGAAGCTTTCTTT
CDR3aa: CASSPNEVRLEAFF

abundance: .
d_gene: .
v_gene: TRBV7-8
j_gene: TRBJ1-1
CDR3nt: TGTGCCAGCAGCATCCCTCGGGTCCTCGGTGGTTCCACTGAAGCTTTCTTT
CDR3aa: CASSIPRVLGGSTEAFF

abundance: .
d_gene: TRBD2
v_gene: TRBV30
j_gene: TRBJ2-1
CDR3nt: TGTGCCTGGAGTGTGACTAGCGATAACAATGAGCAGTTCTTC
CDR3aa: CAWSVTSDNNEQFF

abundance: many
d_gene: .
v_gene: TRBV5-1
j_gene: TRBJ2-2
CDR3nt: TGCGCCAGCAGCTTGGGGCTAGCAAGGAACACCGGGGAGCTGTTTTTT
CDR3aa: CASSLGLARNTGELFF

abundance: .
d_gene: .
v_gene: TRBV14
j_gene: TRBJ1-4
CDR3nt: TGTGCCAGCAGCCAAGAAAATCGGGAAAAACTGTTTTTT
CDR3aa: CASSQENREKLFF

abundance: few
d_gene: TRBD1
v_gene: TRBV30
j_gene: TRBJ1-1
CDR3nt: TGTGCCTGGAGTCAAGGGACAGCTAACACTGAAGCTTTCTTT
CDR3aa: CAWSQGTANTEAFF

abundance: once
d_gene: .
v_gene: TRBV10-2
j_gene: TRBJ1-2
CDR3nt: TGCGCCAGCAGCGTTGGACAGAACTATGGCTACACCTTC
CDR3aa: CASSVGQNYGYTF

abundance: .
d_gene: .
v_gene: TRBV24-1
j_gene: TRBJ1-5
CDR3nt: TGTGCCACCAGTGGCCCAGGAGGTGGTACTCAGCCCCAGCATTTT
CDR3aa: CATSGPGGGTQPQHF

abundance: .
d_gene: .
v_gene: TRBV6-5
j_gene: TRBJ1-3
CDR3nt: TGTGCCAGCAGGTCCGGGGACTCTGGAAACACCATATATTTT
CDR3aa: CASRSGDSGNTIYF

abundance: .
d_gene: TRBD1
v_gene: TRBV13
j_gene: TRBJ1-6
CDR3nt: TGTGCCAGCAGCGCGGGACAGGGCTATAATTCACCCCTCCACTTT
CDR3aa: CASSAGQGYNSPLHF

abundance: .
d_gene: TRBD1
v_gene: TRBV7-2
j_gene: TRBJ1-1
CDR3nt: TGTGCCAGCAGCTTTACAGGGGGTAATGAAGCTTTCTTT
CDR3aa: CASSFTGGNEAFF

abundance: once
d_gene: .
v_gene: TRBV21-1
j_gene: TRBJ1-6
CDR3nt: TGTGCCAGCAGCAAAGGGTCCGGGGGGATGAATTCACCCCTCCACTTT
CDR3aa: CASSKGSGGMNSPLHF

abundance: .
d_gene: TRBD2
v_gene: TRBV4-2
j_gene: TRBJ2-5
CDR3nt: TGTGCCAGCAGCCAACGCGGACTAGCCCAAGAGACCCAGTACTTC
CDR3aa: CASSQRGLAQETQYF

abundance: .
d_gene: .
v_gene: TRBV14
j_gene: TRBJ2-4
CDR3nt: TGTGCCAGCAGCCCAAGGACAGTTTGGGGACCTATTCAGTACTTC
CDR3aa: CASSPRTVWGPIQYF

abundance: .
d_gene: .
v_gene: TRBV21-1
j_gene: TRBJ1-1
CDR3nt: TGTGCCAGCAGCAAAAGGACAGACCTGAACACTGAAGCTTTCTTT
CDR3aa: CASSKRTDLNTEAFF

abundance: .
d_gene: .
v_gene: TRBV27
j_gene: TRBJ1-2
CDR3nt: TGTGCCAGCAGTTTACGGCAGGGTAGTATCGGCTACACCTTC
CDR3aa: CASSLRQGSIGYTF